This TCR beta chain is drawn from a study of technical replicates of blood from several donors. TCRdb's table, derived via immunoSEQ multiplex PCR, lists solely in-frame clones and lacks some. The profile covers roughly 70,000 clones, with 93% appearing a single time and approximately 0.27% taken by the ten largest. CDR1 and CDR2 from the germline V gene are MGHRA and YSYEKL. Trimming shortened V by 4 bases and J by 2 bases, and 18 bases separated the two germline ends. CDR3 size: 16 residues. This chain joins TRBV4-1 and TRBJ2-7, with D maybe TRBD1 (6 bases). What was sequenced was T cells isolated from PBMCs. This sequence was found in a human donor in good health. The CDR3 bases are TGCGCCAGCAGCCTCCAGACAGGCCCTACGACCTACGAGCAGTACTTC. Translating gives CASSLQTGPTTYEQYF.